Below are 27 T cell receptor beta chains sequenced from a single sample in a study of T cells in Graves' hyperthyroidism and ophthalmopathy. The investigators amplified TCR beta CDR3 regions from RNA transcripts. TCR CDR3 underwent first-round RT-PCR with the HTBI primer set. MiXCR was run by TCRdb on the multiplex PCR reads, yielding one entry per CDR3 protein. The data hold 650,000 to 700,000 distinct CDR3 sequences, with roughly 17% observed a single time. The sequencing sample was made of blood. Receptors were obtained from a man in his forties or fifties with Graves' hyperthyroidism.

The rearrangement joins TRBV7-9 to TRBJ2-7; TRBD2 agrees at 13 bases. CDR1 is SEHNR and CDR2 is FQNEAQ in the germline V gene (reference sequence). This CDR3 comprises 18 residues. Written as DNA, the CDR3 is TGTGCCAGCAGCGCCGGGACTAGCGGGATCGTATCGACCTACGAGCGGTACGTC. It specifies CASSAGTSGIVSTYERYV.

This clonotype was seen ten or more times. The chain couples TRBV20-1 to TRBJ2-1, with 9 bases that match TRBD1. Unmatched junction bases numbered 17, after V lost 4 bases and J lost 1 base. The CDR3 loop spans 19 amino acids. The germline CDR1 and CDR2 sequences are DFQATT and SNEGSKA (reference sequence). This chain's CDR3 is CSATNPGQGFVASYNEQFF. In nucleotides, the CDR3 is TGCAGTGCTACAAATCCGGGACAGGGCTTCGTAGCGTCCTACAATGAGCAGTTCTTC.

This clonotype showed up many times. The chain is built from TRBV6-5 and TRBJ2-7, with 7 bases identical to TRBD2. The CDR3 is 17 amino acids. The germline V gene has CDR1 MNHEY and CDR2 SVGAGI. The trim removed 1 base at V and 2 bases at J, leaving 11 bases unmatched. The CDR3 DNA reads as TGTGCCAGCAGTTACTTCGCTCGGGCGGGAGAAACCTACGAGCAGTACTTC. It specifies CASSYFARAGETYEQYF.

The chain carries TRBV7-9 and TRBJ2-2, with 9 nucleotides matching TRBD1. CDR1 is SEHNR and CDR2 is FQNEAQ in the germline V gene (reference sequence). The length of the CDR3 is 17 residues. V lost 5 bases, J lost 3 bases, and 10 bases stayed unmatched. CDR3 nucleotides: TGTGCCAGCAGCAGAACAGGGGGCAGGCGAGACACCGGGGAGCTGTTTTTT. Its translation: CASSRTGGRRDTGELFF.

This clonotype was detected ten times or more. The gene calls are TRBV28 and TRBJ1-2; TRBD1 matches 7 bases. The J segment lost 3 bases and the V segment lost 3 bases, leaving 10 bases of the junction unmatched. This CDR3 is built from 16 residues. CDR1 MDHEN and CDR2 SYDVKM come from the germline V gene. The chain's CDR3 is CASSFSPGTGDYGYTF. The CDR3 DNA reads TGTGCCAGCAGTTTCTCCCCGGGTACAGGGGACTATGGCTACACCTTC.

This clonotype was seen ten or more times. The CDR3 DNA follows: TGTGCCAGCAGTGAATCCGACATCCCGATCGGAAACACCATATATTTT. Protein: CASSESDIPIGNTIYF. This chain connects TRBV2 to TRBJ1-3; D unclear. Germline V gene lookup returns CDR1 SNHLY and CDR2 FYNNEI. CDR3 length equals 16 residues. V lost 2 bases and J lost 4, with 15 bases in between.

Details on this clonotype: Just one base apart from a much larger clone, this may be a read error. The rearrangement uses TRBV28 and TRBJ1-5; a weak D match, TRBD1 (6 bases). The CDR3 runs 14 residues. CDR1 and CDR2 (germline): MDHEN, SYDVKM. The CDR3 coding sequence is TGTGCCAGCAGGATCGGACAGAGAAATCAGCCCCAGCGTTTT. Residues: CASRIGQRNQPQRF.

There are many counts of this clonotype. The chain couples TRBV20-1 to TRBJ2-1; 8 bases fit TRBD2. Trimming took 0 bases from V and 12 from J; bases not matched to a gene: 16. Germline CDR1 reads DFQATT; CDR2 reads SNEGSKA (reference sequence). This CDR3 comprises 16 residues. The CDR3 DNA is TGCAGTGCTAGAGATTCGCTTGGGCTAGCGGGTTTCGGGCAGTTCTTC. Its translation: CSARDSLGLAGFGQFF.

This clonotype occurred a few times. The DNA for the CDR3 is TGTGCCAGCAGCACCGCCCGACTAGCCTACAATGAGCAGTTCTTC. Translation gives CASSTARLAYNEQFF. This chain links TRBV9 with TRBJ2-1; a weak D match, TRBD2 (6 bases). From germline, CDR1 is SGDLS and CDR2 YYNGEE. V was shortened by 4 bases and J by 2 bases, with 13 bases between the two germline ends. The CDR3 length is 15 residues.

This clonotype was counted many times. V gene TRBV2 combines with J gene TRBJ2-7; possibly TRBD2 for D (5 bases). The V end was cut by 10 bases, the J end by 3 bases, with 19 bases between. The germline V gene has CDR1 SNHLY and CDR2 FYNNEI. CDR3 length: 14 amino acids. CDR3: CATSRGTNGYEQYF. The CDR3 DNA reads TGTGCCACCAGCCGGGGTACAAACGGCTACGAGCAGTACTTC.

In its sample, this clonotype was seen many times. The chain is built from TRBV5-1 and TRBJ1-1; 7 bases are a match to TRBD1. The CDR3 extends over 17 amino acids. Germline trimming cut 0 bases from V and 3 bases from J; bases unmatched to any gene: 11. Germline CDR1 and CDR2: SGHRS and YFSETQ. The CDR3 spells CASSLVSIRRGHTEAFF. CDR3 in DNA: TGCGCCAGCAGCTTGGTCTCCATTAGGAGGGGGCACACTGAAGCTTTCTTT.

CDR3: CASSLTVTGNTIYF. In DNA form, the CDR3 reads TGTGCCAGTTCCTTGACAGTAACGGGAAACACCATATATTTT. This sequence joins TRBV27 and TRBJ1-3; the D gene is possibly TRBD1 (5 bases). The CDR3 totals 14 residues. The ends were cut back, 9 bases at V and 4 bases at J, with 16 bases in the middle. CDR1 is MNHEY and CDR2 is SMNVEV in the germline V gene (reference sequence).

This clonotype was seen repeatedly, ten times or more. This chain uses TRBV20-1 with TRBJ2-5; 11 nucleotides match TRBD2. The CDR3 has 15 residues. Germline V gene lookup returns CDR1 DFQATT and CDR2 SNEGSKA (reference sequence). Trimming took 2 bases from V and 1 from J; bases not matched to a gene: 3. The CDR3 DNA reads as TGCAGTGCTAGAAAGACTAGCGGGATCCAAGAGACCCAGTACTTC. Amino acid sequence: CSARKTSGIQETQYF.

This clonotype was seen at least ten times. The chain couples TRBV3-1 to TRBJ1-1, with 10 positions matching TRBD1. This CDR3 comprises 13 residues. With V trimmed by 4 bases and J by 4 bases, 0 bases remained unmatched. The germline V gene has CDR1 LGHDT and CDR2 YNNKEL (reference sequence). CDR3 in DNA: TGTGCCAGCAGCCGACAGGGGGCCACTGAAGCTTTCTTT. Its translation: CASSRQGATEAFF.

This chain joins TRBV5-1 and TRBJ1-1; D remains unclear. Trimming removed 4 bases at V and 4 bases at J, with 11 bases between. CDR1 is SGHRS and CDR2 is YFSETQ in the germline V gene. The CDR3 has 13 amino acids. CDR3 DNA: TGCGCCAGCAGCGCTAGGGCTTTCACTGAAGCTTTCTTT. It is translated as CASSARAFTEAFF.

V usage is TRBV27 and J usage is TRBJ2-1; D gene ambiguous. With 5 bases removed from V and 9 bases from J, the gap between germline ends came to 8 bases. Germline V CDR1 and CDR2: MNHEY, SMNVEV (reference sequence). CDR3 length: 11 residues. CDR3 sequence: CASSVWLEQFF. DNA of the CDR3: TGTGCCAGCAGTGTTTGGCTTGAGCAGTTCTTC.

This clonotype was detected many times. This chain uses TRBV2 with TRBJ1-1; D unclear. CDR1 and CDR2 from the germline V gene are SNHLY and FYNNEI. V lost 4 bases to trimming and J lost 3 bases, with 15 bases between them. CDR3 size: 15 residues. The CDR3 DNA sequence: TGTGCCAGCAGTGGGCGACACCCATGGGACACTGAAGCTTTCTTT. Amino acids: CASSGRHPWDTEAFF.

This chain joins TRBV25-1 and TRBJ2-5; 9 positions match TRBD2. Unmatched junction bases numbered 12, after V lost 3 bases and J lost 4 bases. The CDR3 contains 17 residues. CDR1 and CDR2 from the germline V gene are MGHDK and SYGVNS. The CDR3 bases are TGTGCCAGCAGTGATATGGGTGTAGCGGGAGTGGGAGAGACCCAGTACTTC. This gives the protein CASSDMGVAGVGETQYF.

This chain uses TRBV7-9 with TRBJ2-3; TRBD2 matches 9 bases. J lost 6 bases, V lost 5 bases, and 15 bases had no gene match. This CDR3 spans 17 amino acids. Germline CDR1 SEHNR, CDR2 FQNEAQ (reference sequence). The CDR3 is CASSPVRRLAGRDTQYF. In nucleotides, the CDR3 is TGTGCCAGCAGCCCTGTCCGGAGGCTAGCGGGACGGGATACGCAGTATTTT.

V usage is TRBV29-1 and J usage is TRBJ2-1, with no clear D. The length of the CDR3 is 14 residues. The V end was cut by 1 base, the J end by 0 bases, with 7 bases between. Per the germline V gene, CDR1 is SQVTM and CDR2 is ANQGSEA. DNA of the CDR3: TGCAGCGTTGAAGGCGGCCCCTCCTACAATGAGCAGTTCTTC. This gives the protein CSVEGGPSYNEQFF.

This clonotype appeared once. The gene calls are TRBV4-1 and TRBJ2-2; a possible D gene is TRBD2 (5 bases). V lost 4 bases to trimming and J lost 0 bases, with 12 bases between them. Germline CDR1 is MGHRA and CDR2 is YSYEKL. The CDR3 is 16 residues long. The CDR3 protein is CASSPTDFSNTGELFF. The CDR3 DNA sequence: TGCGCCAGCAGCCCTACGGACTTCTCGAACACCGGGGAGCTGTTTTTT.

The chain employs TRBV28 and TRBJ2-2, with 7 bases lining up with TRBD2. Germline V gene sequence: CDR1 MDHEN, CDR2 SYDVKM. The CDR3 sequence is 14 residues long. The V gene end was trimmed by 6 bases and the J gene end by 4 bases; junction bases not matched to a gene: 5. As DNA, the CDR3 is TGTGCCAGCAGAACCGGGACTACCACCGGGGAGCTGTTTTTT. Its translation: CASRTGTTTGELFF. Complete variable domain (other parts from reference TRBV28 and TRBJ2-2): DVKVTQSSRYLVKRTGEKVFLECVQDMDHENMFWYRQDPGLGLRLIYFSYDVKMKEKGDIPEGYSVSREKKERFSLILESASTNQTSMYLCASRTGTTTGELFFGEGSRLTVL.

This clonotype was detected only a few times. The chain is built from TRBV27 and TRBJ2-1, with 9 nucleotides matching TRBD1. The length of the CDR3 is 13 residues. Trimming removed 3 bases from V and 13 bases from J; junction bases left unmatched: 7. Germline V gives CDR1 MNHEY, CDR2 SMNVEV (reference sequence). The CDR3 protein is CASSFAQGAAQFF. In nucleotides, the CDR3 is TGTGCCAGCAGTTTCGCACAGGGGGCGGCACAGTTCTTC.

This clonotype turned up a few times. The chain carries TRBV10-1 and TRBJ2-7; the D gene is possibly TRBD1 (5 bases). Germline CDR1 and CDR2: WNHNN and SYGVQD (reference sequence). The CDR3 consists of 13 residues. The ends were cut back, 6 bases at V and 6 bases at J, with 15 bases in the middle. The CDR3 reads CASSFDSFGEQYF. CDR3 bases: TGCGCCAGCAGCTTCGACAGCTTCGGCGAGCAGTACTTC.

This clonotype was seen many times. The chain combines TRBV7-9 with TRBJ2-7, with D perhaps matching TRBD1 (5 bases). V lost 6 bases and J 0 bases, leaving 12 bases between the germline ends. The CDR3 spans 14 residues. The germline V gene encodes CDR1 SEHNR and CDR2 FQNEAQ (reference sequence). The CDR3 protein is CASRLDRSSYEQYF. DNA for the CDR3: TGTGCCAGCAGGCTAGACAGAAGCTCCTACGAGCAGTACTTC. Full variable domain (missing parts from reference TRBV7-9 and TRBJ2-7): DTGVSQNPRHKITKRGQNVTFRCDPISEHNRLYWYRQTLGQGPEFLTYFQNEAQLEKSRLLSDRFSAERPKGSFSTLEIQRTEQGDSAMYLCASRLDRSSYEQYFGPGTRLTVT.

This clonotype was seen at least ten times. V is TRBV10-3 and J is TRBJ2-3; D unclear. The length of the CDR3 is 17 residues. V lost 1 base, J lost 0 bases, and 14 bases lay in between. Per germline, CDR1 ENHRY and CDR2 SYGVKD. In DNA form, the CDR3 reads TGTGCCATCAGTGAGTTTGTAAGTGGGGATAGCACAGATACGCAGTATTTT. It specifies CAISEFVSGDSTDTQYF.

Concerning this clonotype: A junction boundary mismatches the germline segment, possibly from a read error. The chain combines TRBV27 with TRBJ2-2; D is undetermined. CDR3 length equals 13 residues. The germline gives CDR1 MNHEY, CDR2 SMNVEV (reference sequence). The CDR3 nucleotides are TGTGCCAGCAGTTCCGCCGTTGCCGGAGAGCTGTTTTTT. Protein sequence: CASSSAVAGELFF.